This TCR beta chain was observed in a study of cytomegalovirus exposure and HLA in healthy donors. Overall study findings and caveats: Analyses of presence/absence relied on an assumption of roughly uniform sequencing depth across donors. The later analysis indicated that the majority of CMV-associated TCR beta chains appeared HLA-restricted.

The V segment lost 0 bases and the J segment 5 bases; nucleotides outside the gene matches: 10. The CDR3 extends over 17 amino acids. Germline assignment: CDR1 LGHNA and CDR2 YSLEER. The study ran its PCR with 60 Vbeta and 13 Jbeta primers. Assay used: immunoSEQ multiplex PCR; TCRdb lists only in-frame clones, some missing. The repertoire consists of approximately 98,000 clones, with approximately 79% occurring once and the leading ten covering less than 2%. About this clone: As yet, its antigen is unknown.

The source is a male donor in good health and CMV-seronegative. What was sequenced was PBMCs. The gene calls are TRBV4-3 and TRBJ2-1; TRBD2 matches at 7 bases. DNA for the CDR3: TGCGCCAGCAGCCAAGAATTTGTACTAGCGCCTAACAATGAGCAGTTCTTC. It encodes CASSQEFVLAPNNEQFF.